This is a list of T cell receptor beta chains from one sample in a study of blood T cell repertoires in COVID-19. Sequencing used immunoSEQ multiplex PCR; TCRdb keeps in-frame clones, though not all of them. Here the sample spans about 40,000 clones, over 75% being singletons. Sequenced sample: peripheral blood. All receptors derive from a woman in her 70s with acute or convalescent COVID-19. Each CDR3 is given with its conserved first and last residue. The order of the fields is V gene, J gene, D gene, clone size, CDR3 DNA, CDR3 protein. A D gene is named only where the DNA matches it firmly. Clone size is shown for a subset of rows, as once, few, many or a class of expanded clone.

V gene: TRBV18
J gene: TRBJ2-3
D gene: -
clone size: -
CDR3 DNA: TGTGCCAGCTCAGTAACCGGGTCCACAGATACGCAGTATTTT
CDR3 protein: CASSVTGSTDTQYF

V gene: TRBV5-5
J gene: TRBJ1-4
D gene: -
clone size: -
CDR3 DNA: TGTGCCAGCAGCCGATCTAGGGGGAATGAAAAACTGTTTTTT
CDR3 protein: CASSRSRGNEKLFF

V gene: TRBV27
J gene: TRBJ1-1
D gene: -
clone size: -
CDR3 DNA: TGTGCCAGCCAGGGCGGGGGGAACACTGAAGCTTTCTTT
CDR3 protein: CASQGGGNTEAFF

V gene: TRBV7-2
J gene: TRBJ2-1
D gene: -
clone size: -
CDR3 DNA: TGTGCCAGCAGCTTATGGGGCGGGAACTCCTACAATGAGCAGTTCTTC
CDR3 protein: CASSLWGGNSYNEQFF

V gene: TRBV7-9
J gene: TRBJ2-1
D gene: -
clone size: -
CDR3 DNA: TGTGCCAGCAGCTTAGCTAAGACTAGTGGTAATGAGCAGTTCTTC
CDR3 protein: CASSLAKTSGNEQFF

V gene: TRBV5-8
J gene: TRBJ2-1
D gene: TRBD1
clone size: -
CDR3 DNA: TGTGCCAGCAGATCTCCGGGACAGGGTCCTAATGAGCAGTTCTTC
CDR3 protein: CASRSPGQGPNEQFF

V gene: TRBV2
J gene: TRBJ1-6
D gene: TRBD1
clone size: -
CDR3 DNA: TGTGCCAGCAGGACAGGGGGCCAGGGGTCACCCCTCCACTTT
CDR3 protein: CASRTGGQGSPLHF

V gene: TRBV7-2
J gene: TRBJ2-2
D gene: -
clone size: -
CDR3 DNA: TGTGCCAGCAGCTTAGCCGGGAGCGCCGGGGAGCTGTTTTTT
CDR3 protein: CASSLAGSAGELFF

V gene: TRBV6-1
J gene: TRBJ1-5
D gene: -
clone size: few
CDR3 DNA: TGTGCCAGCAGTGAAGCCGACGTGGGGGGTTATCAGCCCCAGCATTTT
CDR3 protein: CASSEADVGGYQPQHF

V gene: TRBV7-3
J gene: TRBJ2-6
D gene: -
clone size: once
CDR3 DNA: TGTGCCAGCAGCCCCCTTGAGCGAGGGAGGGGGGCCGTCCTGACTTTC
CDR3 protein: CASSPLERGRGAVLTF

V gene: TRBV7-3
J gene: TRBJ2-1
D gene: TRBD2
clone size: -
CDR3 DNA: TGTGCCAGCAGCTTGGGGACTAGCGGGATAGCCGGGGAGCAGTTCTTC
CDR3 protein: CASSLGTSGIAGEQFF

V gene: TRBV11-3
J gene: TRBJ2-3
D gene: -
clone size: -
CDR3 DNA: TGTGCCAGCAGCTACCAACCTTCTAGAGTCAACCAAAAAGATACGCAGTATTTT
CDR3 protein: CASSYQPSRVNQKDTQYF

V gene: TRBV18
J gene: TRBJ1-3
D gene: -
clone size: -
CDR3 DNA: TGTGCCAGCTCACCATTGGGGGGCTCTGGAAACACCATATATTTT
CDR3 protein: CASSPLGGSGNTIYF

V gene: TRBV5-4
J gene: TRBJ2-3
D gene: -
clone size: once
CDR3 DNA: TGTGCCAGCAGCTTACGGCTACAGGGCACAGATACGCAGTATTTT
CDR3 protein: CASSLRLQGTDTQYF

V gene: TRBV5-6
J gene: TRBJ1-2
D gene: TRBD1
clone size: -
CDR3 DNA: TGTGCCAGCAGCCCGATACCGGGACAGGGAGGTAGTAACTATGGCTACACCTTC
CDR3 protein: CASSPIPGQGGSNYGYTF

V gene: TRBV7-2
J gene: TRBJ2-5
D gene: -
clone size: -
CDR3 DNA: TGTGCCAGCAGCTTCCGCCCCGTGACACCCGCACAAGAGACCCAGTACTTC
CDR3 protein: CASSFRPVTPAQETQYF

V gene: TRBV9
J gene: TRBJ2-1
D gene: TRBD2
clone size: -
CDR3 DNA: TGTGCCAGCAGCGTAGGGGGACTAGCGGGTGACAATGAGCAGTTCTTC
CDR3 protein: CASSVGGLAGDNEQFF

V gene: TRBV5-6
J gene: TRBJ1-2
D gene: -
clone size: -
CDR3 DNA: TGTGCCAGCAGCTGGGGGCCGACAGAGAAGTATGGCTACACCTTC
CDR3 protein: CASSWGPTEKYGYTF

V gene: TRBV6-5
J gene: TRBJ2-1
D gene: TRBD2
clone size: -
CDR3 DNA: TGTGCCAGCAGCCTGCCCAACTCGGGAGGTCGGTTCTTC
CDR3 protein: CASSLPNSGGRFF

V gene: TRBV5-1
J gene: TRBJ2-5
D gene: TRBD1
clone size: -
CDR3 DNA: TGCGCCAGCAGCCTGAGGACAGGGGGCTGGGAGACCCAGTACTTC
CDR3 protein: CASSLRTGGWETQYF

V gene: TRBV19
J gene: TRBJ2-3
D gene: TRBD1
clone size: -
CDR3 DNA: TGTGCCAGTAGTATCGGACAGGGGGCCTATTCAGATACGCAGTATTTT
CDR3 protein: CASSIGQGAYSDTQYF

V gene: TRBV7-6
J gene: TRBJ1-1
D gene: TRBD1
clone size: -
CDR3 DNA: TGTGCCAGCAGCCCCCGACAGGGAGCACGAACTGAAGCTTTCTTT
CDR3 protein: CASSPRQGARTEAFF

V gene: TRBV4-1
J gene: TRBJ1-5
D gene: -
clone size: -
CDR3 DNA: TGCGCCAGCAGCCAAGATAGGTGGAGGGAAGGCCAGCCCCAGCATTTT
CDR3 protein: CASSQDRWREGQPQHF

V gene: TRBV7-9
J gene: TRBJ2-1
D gene: -
clone size: -
CDR3 DNA: TGTGCCAGCAGCATTCAGGGGTGGCTATCTTTCTCCTACAATGAGCAGTTCTTC
CDR3 protein: CASSIQGWLSFSYNEQFF

V gene: TRBV6-2/TRBV6-3
J gene: TRBJ2-5
D gene: -
clone size: -
CDR3 DNA: TGTGCCAGCAGTTATTCCTCAGAGGACACAAATAGGGAGACCCAGTACTTC
CDR3 protein: CASSYSSEDTNRETQYF

V gene: TRBV29-1
J gene: TRBJ1-1
D gene: -
clone size: -
CDR3 DNA: TGCAGCGTTGAAGATGACACTTTCACTGAAGCTTTCTTT
CDR3 protein: CSVEDDTFTEAFF

V gene: TRBV30
J gene: TRBJ1-2
D gene: -
clone size: once
CDR3 DNA: TGTGCCTGGACCATACCGGGACAAAGGGTGAGGGGCTACACCTTC
CDR3 protein: CAWTIPGQRVRGYTF

V gene: TRBV4-1
J gene: TRBJ1-1
D gene: -
clone size: few
CDR3 DNA: TGCGCCAGCAGCCAAGGTCTAATAAACACTGAAGCTTTCTTT
CDR3 protein: CASSQGLINTEAFF

V gene: TRBV6-2/TRBV6-3
J gene: TRBJ1-1
D gene: -
clone size: -
CDR3 DNA: TGTGCCAGCAGTTATTGGGCCCCCTATTCGAGAAACACTGAAGCTTTCTTT
CDR3 protein: CASSYWAPYSRNTEAFF

V gene: TRBV19
J gene: TRBJ2-1
D gene: TRBD2
clone size: -
CDR3 DNA: TGTGCCAGTAGTATAGATCGGGCTAGCGGGAGGGCCTACAATGAGCAGTTCTTC
CDR3 protein: CASSIDRASGRAYNEQFF

V gene: TRBV7-8
J gene: TRBJ2-3
D gene: -
clone size: -
CDR3 DNA: TGTGCCAGCAGCTTAAGGCTAGAACCAGATACGCAGTATTTT
CDR3 protein: CASSLRLEPDTQYF

V gene: TRBV9
J gene: TRBJ2-2
D gene: -
clone size: once
CDR3 DNA: TGTGCCAGCAGCTTCACGACAGGTCGGGACACCGGGGAGCTGTTTTTT
CDR3 protein: CASSFTTGRDTGELFF

V gene: TRBV18
J gene: TRBJ2-3
D gene: TRBD2
clone size: -
CDR3 DNA: TGTGCCAGCTCACCACTTAGCGGGAGTGGAACAGATACGCAGTATTTT
CDR3 protein: CASSPLSGSGTDTQYF

V gene: TRBV15
J gene: TRBJ2-3
D gene: -
clone size: -
CDR3 DNA: TGTGCCACCAGCAGGTCAACTAGCAGGACAGATACGCAGTATTTT
CDR3 protein: CATSRSTSRTDTQYF

V gene: TRBV7-6
J gene: TRBJ1-1
D gene: TRBD1
clone size: -
CDR3 DNA: TGTGCCAGCAGTTTCAACCCGGGACAGGGAGACACTGAAGCTTTCTTT
CDR3 protein: CASSFNPGQGDTEAFF

V gene: TRBV27
J gene: TRBJ2-1
D gene: TRBD2
clone size: once
CDR3 DNA: TGTGCCAGCAGTTTAACCCTCGGGCGGGCCCGCGGGGGAAATGAGCAGTTCTTC
CDR3 protein: CASSLTLGRARGGNEQFF

V gene: TRBV6-5
J gene: TRBJ1-1
D gene: TRBD1
clone size: -
CDR3 DNA: TGTGCCAGCAGTTACTCTAGGACAGGGGGGACTGAAGCTTTCTTT
CDR3 protein: CASSYSRTGGTEAFF

V gene: TRBV5-5
J gene: TRBJ2-4
D gene: TRBD2
clone size: -
CDR3 DNA: TGTGCCAGCAGCTTCAGCGGGGGGGCCCTCATCCCGAACATTCAGTACTTC
CDR3 protein: CASSFSGGALIPNIQYF

V gene: TRBV6-5
J gene: TRBJ1-1
D gene: -
clone size: -
CDR3 DNA: TGTGCCAGCCCGAGGGAATTTTGGTCTGAAGCTTTCTTT
CDR3 protein: CASPREFWSEAFF

V gene: TRBV11-2
J gene: TRBJ2-6
D gene: -
clone size: -
CDR3 DNA: TGTGCCAGCAGCCGACAGAACCTTGGGGCCAACGTCCTGACTTTC
CDR3 protein: CASSRQNLGANVLTF

V gene: TRBV18
J gene: TRBJ1-6
D gene: TRBD1
clone size: -
CDR3 DNA: TGTGCCAGCTTGGCCGGGACAGGGGAAGTCGGGAATTCACCCCTCCACTTT
CDR3 protein: CASLAGTGEVGNSPLHF

V gene: TRBV11-3
J gene: TRBJ2-3
D gene: -
clone size: -
CDR3 DNA: TGTGCCAGCAGCTTCCGGCGGGCCGGTCTCACAGATACGCAGTATTTT
CDR3 protein: CASSFRRAGLTDTQYF

V gene: TRBV18
J gene: TRBJ1-4
D gene: TRBD1
clone size: -
CDR3 DNA: TGTGCCAGCTCAACGGGACAGGAGGTTGAAAAACTGTTTTTT
CDR3 protein: CASSTGQEVEKLFF

V gene: TRBV7-2
J gene: TRBJ1-1
D gene: -
clone size: -
CDR3 DNA: TGTGCCAGCAGCTCCCAGAACACTGAAGCTTTCTTT
CDR3 protein: CASSSQNTEAFF

V gene: TRBV18
J gene: TRBJ1-2
D gene: -
clone size: -
CDR3 DNA: TGTGCCAGCTCAGACAGATATGGCTACACCTTC
CDR3 protein: CASSDRYGYTF

V gene: TRBV15
J gene: TRBJ2-1
D gene: -
clone size: -
CDR3 DNA: TGTGCCACCAGCAGCTCTCGAGGGTATGAGCAGTTCTTC
CDR3 protein: CATSSSRGYEQFF

V gene: TRBV7-8
J gene: TRBJ2-6
D gene: TRBD1
clone size: -
CDR3 DNA: TGTGCCAGCAGCCTTCGGACAGGGGGGGCCTCTGGGGCCAACGTCCTGACTTTC
CDR3 protein: CASSLRTGGASGANVLTF

V gene: TRBV5-1
J gene: TRBJ2-2
D gene: -
clone size: -
CDR3 DNA: TGCGCCAGCAGCTTGGAGTGGGTAGGCGGGGCAGTCACCGGGGAGCTGTTTTTT
CDR3 protein: CASSLEWVGGAVTGELFF

V gene: TRBV10-3
J gene: TRBJ2-2
D gene: TRBD2
clone size: -
CDR3 DNA: TGTGCCATCGGACTAGCGGAGACGCGCACCGGGGAGCTGTTTTTT
CDR3 protein: CAIGLAETRTGELFF

V gene: TRBV27
J gene: TRBJ1-2
D gene: -
clone size: -
CDR3 DNA: TGTGCCAGCAGGACAGGCGACCTCGGCTACACCTTC
CDR3 protein: CASRTGDLGYTF

V gene: TRBV3-1/TRBV3-2
J gene: TRBJ2-1
D gene: TRBD2
clone size: -
CDR3 DNA: TGTGCCAGCAGCCAAGTCAGCGGGGGGATGGATGAGCAGTTCTTC
CDR3 protein: CASSQVSGGMDEQFF

V gene: TRBV5-1
J gene: TRBJ2-2
D gene: -
clone size: -
CDR3 DNA: TGCGCCAGCAGCCGGGATAGCGCTACCGGGGAGCTGTTTTTT
CDR3 protein: CASSRDSATGELFF

V gene: TRBV5-1
J gene: TRBJ2-1
D gene: TRBD1
clone size: -
CDR3 DNA: TGCGCCAGCAGCGGTGGACAGGGTCCCCACAATGAGCAGTTCTTC
CDR3 protein: CASSGGQGPHNEQFF

V gene: TRBV30
J gene: TRBJ2-2
D gene: TRBD1
clone size: -
CDR3 DNA: TGTGCCTCAGACCCGCGACAGGGCGGGGAGCTGTTTTTT
CDR3 protein: CASDPRQGGELFF

V gene: TRBV27
J gene: TRBJ1-5
D gene: -
clone size: -
CDR3 DNA: TGTGCCAGCAGTTCTCACAGGGAAGACCAGCCCCAGCATTTT
CDR3 protein: CASSSHREDQPQHF

V gene: TRBV29-1
J gene: TRBJ1-1
D gene: -
clone size: -
CDR3 DNA: TGCAGCGTTGCGGCAGGCAAGATAACTGAAGCTTTCTTT
CDR3 protein: CSVAAGKITEAFF

V gene: TRBV5-1
J gene: TRBJ1-3
D gene: TRBD1
clone size: -
CDR3 DNA: TGCGCCAGCAGCTTGGGGACAGGTCTCAACACCATATATTTT
CDR3 protein: CASSLGTGLNTIYF